This TCR beta chain was captured in a study of blood T cell repertoires in COVID-19. For the study at large: Sample material is recorded as cDNA or gDNA derived from T cells, B-cell-depleted T cells, or PBMCs.

Clones were read by immunoSEQ multiplex PCR, and TCRdb kept only the in-frame ones, dropping some. The sample shows 60,000 to 75,000 clones, more than 70% of them seen only once. The V gene's germline CDR1 is MDHEN and CDR2 SYDVKM. The CDR3 is 18 amino acids. The junction had 20 bases not matched to a gene; V was cut back by 8 bases and J by 2 bases. Sequenced sample: peripheral blood. The chain has TRBV28 and TRBJ1-1; 7 nucleotides match TRBD1. The receptor comes from a human donor in a cohort sampled during active COVID-19. CDR3 nucleotide sequence: TGTGCCAGCGGAAGGACAGGCGATCCCGGAAGGAAAAACACTGAAGCTTTCTTT. Its protein is CASGRTGDPGRKNTEAFF.